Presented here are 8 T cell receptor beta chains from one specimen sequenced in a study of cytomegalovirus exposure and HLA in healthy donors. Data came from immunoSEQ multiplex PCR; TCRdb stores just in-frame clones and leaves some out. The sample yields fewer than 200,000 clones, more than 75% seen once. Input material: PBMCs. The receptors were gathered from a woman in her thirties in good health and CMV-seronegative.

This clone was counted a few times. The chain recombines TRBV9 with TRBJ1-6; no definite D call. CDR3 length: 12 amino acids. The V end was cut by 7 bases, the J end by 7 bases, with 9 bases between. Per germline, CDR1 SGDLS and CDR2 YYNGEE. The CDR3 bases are TGTGCCAGCGGGAGAGAAAATTCACCCCTCCACTTT. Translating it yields CASGRENSPLHF.

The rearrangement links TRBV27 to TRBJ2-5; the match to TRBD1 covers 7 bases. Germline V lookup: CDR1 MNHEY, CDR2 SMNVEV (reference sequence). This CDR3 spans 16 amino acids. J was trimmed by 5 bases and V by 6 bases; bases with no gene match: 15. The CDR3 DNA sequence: TGTGCCAGCAGCCCAAGGCCTCGACAGGGATTGGAGACCCAGTACTTC. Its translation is CASSPRPRQGLETQYF.

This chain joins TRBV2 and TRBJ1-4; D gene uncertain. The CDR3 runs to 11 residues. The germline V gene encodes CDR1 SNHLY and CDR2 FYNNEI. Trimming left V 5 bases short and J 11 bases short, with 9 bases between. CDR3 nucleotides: TGTGCCAGCAGTCAAAATCAGAAACTGTTTTTT. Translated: CASSQNQKLFF.

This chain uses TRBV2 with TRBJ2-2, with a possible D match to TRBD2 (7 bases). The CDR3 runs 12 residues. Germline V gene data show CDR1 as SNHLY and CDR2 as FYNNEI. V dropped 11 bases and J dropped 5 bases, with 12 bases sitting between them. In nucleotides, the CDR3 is TGTGCCCGGGGGGCGAGGACCGGGGAGCTGTTTTTT. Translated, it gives CARGARTGELFF.

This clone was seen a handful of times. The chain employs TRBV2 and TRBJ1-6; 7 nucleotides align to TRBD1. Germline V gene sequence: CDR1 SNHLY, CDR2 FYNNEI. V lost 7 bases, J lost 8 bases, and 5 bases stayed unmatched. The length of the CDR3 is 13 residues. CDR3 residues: CASTGGIDSPLHF. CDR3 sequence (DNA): TGTGCCAGCACAGGGGGGATAGATTCACCCCTCCACTTT. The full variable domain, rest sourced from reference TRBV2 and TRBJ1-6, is EPEVTQTPSHQVTQMGQEVILRCVPISNHLYFYWYRQILGQKVEFLVSFYNNEISEKSEIFDDQFSVERPDGSNFTLKIRSTKLEDSAMYFCASTGGIDSPLHFGNGTRLTVT.

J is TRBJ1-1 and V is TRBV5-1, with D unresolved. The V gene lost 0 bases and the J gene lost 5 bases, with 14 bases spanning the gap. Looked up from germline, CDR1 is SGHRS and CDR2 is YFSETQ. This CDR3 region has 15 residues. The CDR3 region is CASSLDPGWRTEAFF. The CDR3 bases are TGCGCCAGCAGCTTGGACCCGGGATGGAGGACTGAAGCTTTCTTT.

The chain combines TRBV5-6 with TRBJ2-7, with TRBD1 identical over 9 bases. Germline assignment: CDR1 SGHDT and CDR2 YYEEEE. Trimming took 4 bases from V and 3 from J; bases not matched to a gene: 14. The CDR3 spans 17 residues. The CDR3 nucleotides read TGTGCCAGCAGCGACCAACCAACCGACAGGGGGAGCTACGAGCAGTACTTC. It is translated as CASSDQPTDRGSYEQYF.

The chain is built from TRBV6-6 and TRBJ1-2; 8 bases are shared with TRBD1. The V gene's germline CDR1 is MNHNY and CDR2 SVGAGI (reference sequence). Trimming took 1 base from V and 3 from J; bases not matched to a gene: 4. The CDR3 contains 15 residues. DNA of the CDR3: TGTGCCAGCAGTTACTTGAACAGGGGGGACTATGGCTACACCTTC. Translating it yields CASSYLNRGDYGYTF.